This TCR beta chain emerged from a study of PD-L1 blockade in urothelial cancer. As for the study in general: Anywhere from 0 to 3 prior chemotherapy regimens had been received by patients. Overall study results and limits: Blood clones associated with the tumor expanded more at 3 weeks in durable-benefit patients. Below-median pretreatment blood TCR clonality was a predictor of better survival.

Concerning this clone itself: Its cognate antigen is unknown.

The repertoire was sequenced with immunoSEQ multiplex PCR; TCRdb's copy has only in-frame clones and lacks some. Among tens of thousands of clones, around nine tenths were seen once, and the ten largest hold 25% to 40%. The sequencing here drew on PBMCs, taken around atezolizumab (anti-PD-L1) treatment. This sequence originates from a man between 60 and 75 years old with urothelial cancer.

CDR3 sequence reads: CASSQGQGPLAQYF. The CDR3 DNA is TGTGCCAGCAGCCAAGGACAGGGGCCCCTGGCCCAGTACTTC. The V and J genes are TRBV14 and TRBJ2-5; the match to TRBD1 covers 8 bases. With V trimmed by 1 base and J by 9 bases, 7 bases remained unmatched. The CDR3 has 14 amino acids. CDR1 and CDR2 (germline): SGHDN, FVKESK. Full variable domain (remainder filled in from reference TRBV14 and TRBJ2-5): EAGVTQFPSHSVIEKGQTVTLRCDPISGHDNLYWYRRVMGKEIKFLLHFVKESKQDESGMPNNRFLAERTGGTYSTLKVQPAELEDSGVYFCASSQGQGPLAQYFGPGTRLLVL.